The 5 T cell receptor beta chains below come from one sample, sequenced in a study of shared clonotypes between healthy human individuals. Assay used: immunoSEQ multiplex PCR; TCRdb lists only in-frame clones, some missing. The sample consists of 2.5 million or so clones, just over 90% of them appearing once. Sequenced: naive CD4+ T cells sorted from blood. Specified subset: CD45RA+ positively selected. The receptors come from a man younger than 35 in good health.

This sequence joins TRBV27 and TRBJ1-2; perhaps TRBD1 as D (5 bases). CDR3 length: 13 amino acids. The germline V and J ends were trimmed by 5 bases and 8 bases, with 15 bases remaining between them. Germline CDR1 is MNHEY and CDR2 is SMNVEV (reference sequence). The CDR3: CASSPRWTQGYTF. The DNA for the CDR3 is TGTGCCAGCAGTCCCCGATGGACACAAGGCTACACCTTC.

In DNA form, the CDR3 reads TGTGCCAGCAGTTTTCCCCGAAGGACTAGAGAGCAGTTCTTC. It codes for CASSFPRRTREQFF. The J gene is TRBJ2-1, the V gene TRBV28, with 7 bases that match TRBD2. CDR3 length: 14 residues. V trimming: 3 bases; J trimming: 10 bases; junction bases outside the gene matches: 9. Germline values: CDR1 MDHEN, CDR2 SYDVKM. Combining the CDR3 with reference TRBV28 and TRBJ2-1 gives the whole variable domain DVKVTQSSRYLVKRTGEKVFLECVQDMDHENMFWYRQDPGLGLRLIYFSYDVKMKEKGDIPEGYSVSREKKERFSLILESASTNQTSMYLCASSFPRRTREQFFGPGTRLTVL.

This clone has just a few counts. CDR3 in amino acids: CASSQVPLVEKLFF. CDR3 coding DNA: TGCGCCAGCAGCCAAGTCCCCCTTGTTGAAAAACTGTTTTTT. The chain employs TRBV4-1 and TRBJ1-4, with no clear D. With 1 base removed from V and 7 bases from J, the gap between germline ends came to 10 bases. The V gene's germline CDR1 is MGHRA and CDR2 YSYEKL. The CDR3 covers 14 residues.

The rearrangement uses TRBV10-3 and TRBJ2-7, with D perhaps being TRBD1 or TRBD2 (5 bases each). The CDR3 totals 16 residues. Germline CDR1 and CDR2: ENHRY and SYGVKD. Trimming shortened V by 5 bases and J by 2 bases, and 19 bases separated the two germline ends. The CDR3 sequence: CAISRTGPKGTYEQYF. DNA for the CDR3: TGTGCCATCAGTCGTACGGGACCTAAGGGAACCTACGAGCAGTACTTC.

The chain employs TRBV5-4 and TRBJ2-7, with a possible D match to TRBD2 (6 bases). The CDR3 consists of 15 residues. Germline V gene data show CDR1 as SGHNT and CDR2 as YYREEE (reference sequence). Trimming took 0 bases from V and 0 from J, leaving 10 bases between them. For the CDR3, the DNA is TGTGCCAGCAGCTTGGTGGGAGGATACTCCTACGAGCAGTACTTC. Amino acid sequence: CASSLVGGYSYEQYF.